The 3 T cell receptor beta chains below come from one sample, sequenced in a study of T-cell memory formation after mild COVID-19. TCRdb reprocessed the 5' RACE reads with MiXCR, giving one entry per CDR3 protein. The sample carries approximately 350,000 distinct CDR3 sequences, 13% recorded once. The sequencing sample was made of PBMCs or a T cell subset sorted from them (not recorded which). The receptors shown here come from a man aged 18-30 years who had mild COVID-19 (a few samples of this study predate the infection). Cell type and time point are not known.

This clonotype has more than one count but fewer than ten. The genes are TRBV12-3 or TRBV12-4 and TRBJ2-7, with 9 bases that match TRBD1. The CDR3 has 14 residues. V gave up 1 base and J gave up 7 bases; unmatched junction bases: 5. This CDR3 reads CASSLGTGVQEQYF. The CDR3 DNA reads TGTGCCAGCAGTTTAGGGACAGGGGTACAGGAGCAGTACTTC.

The V call is TRBV4-2, the J call TRBJ1-5; tentatively, D is TRBD1 (5 bases). The CDR3 contains 15 residues. Germline V gene lookup returns CDR1 LGHNA and CDR2 YNFKEQ. The V end lost 3 bases, the J end lost 3 bases, and 12 bases lay between the germline ends. The CDR3 DNA reads TGTGCCAGCAGCCACCCCGGGGCCCACAATCAGCCCCAGCATTTT. Amino acids: CASSHPGAHNQPQHF.

The chain carries TRBV11-3 and TRBJ2-1; D is undetermined. V lost 3 bases and J 0 bases, leaving 12 bases between the germline ends. This CDR3 comprises 16 residues. CDR1 is SGHNT and CDR2 is YENEEA in the germline V gene. CDR3 nucleotide sequence: TGTGCCAGCAGCTTTCTCGGTACGAGCTCCTACAATGAGCAGTTCTTC. Its translation is CASSFLGTSSYNEQFF.